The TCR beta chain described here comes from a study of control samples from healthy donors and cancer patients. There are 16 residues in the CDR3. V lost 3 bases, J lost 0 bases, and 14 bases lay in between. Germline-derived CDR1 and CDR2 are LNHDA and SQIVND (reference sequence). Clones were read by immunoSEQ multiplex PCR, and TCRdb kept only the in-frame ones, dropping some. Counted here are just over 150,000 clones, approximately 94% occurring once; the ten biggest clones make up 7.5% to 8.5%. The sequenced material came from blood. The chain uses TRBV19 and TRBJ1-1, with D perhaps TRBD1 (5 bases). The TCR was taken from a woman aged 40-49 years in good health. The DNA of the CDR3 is TGTGCCAGTAGTATTTGGTCGGCGGGACTGAACACTGAAGCTTTCTTT. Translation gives CASSIWSAGLNTEAFF.